Below, 13 T cell receptor beta chains from the same sample are listed, as sequenced in a study of CD8+ T cells in alopecia areata. Following RNA extraction, reverse transcription yielded cDNA that acted as the sequencing template. The assay was immunoSEQ multiplex PCR, and TCRdb's table has in-frame clones only and misses some. The data hold around 140,000 clones, with 40% to 65% observed a single time. The sample in question was CD4+ T cells sorted from blood, obtained at week 0. The source is a human donor with alopecia areata.

The chain is built from TRBV6-5 and TRBJ1-2; D ambiguous. Trimming took off 2 bases at V and 8 bases at J, with 12 bases between the two ends. Per the germline V gene, CDR1 is MNHEY and CDR2 is SVGAGI. The CDR3 has 13 residues. The CDR3, as DNA: TGTGCCAGCAGTTACCGGCCGGGTAAAGGCTACACCTTC. Translated: CASSYRPGKGYTF.

This clone was seen a few times. This chain uses TRBV5-6 with TRBJ2-3, with 11 bases identical to TRBD2. Germline V gene data show CDR1 as SGHDT and CDR2 as YYEEEE. J lost 3 bases, V lost 6 bases, and 3 bases had no gene match. The CDR3 extends over 14 amino acids. The DNA for the CDR3 is TGTGCCAGCACCGTAGCGGGAGGGACAGATACGCAGTATTTT. It encodes CASTVAGGTDTQYF.

In this sample, this clone turned up once. V usage is TRBV30 and J usage is TRBJ2-4, with 8 nucleotides matching TRBD2. Germline V gene sequence: CDR1 GTSNPN, CDR2 SVGIG (reference sequence). This CDR3 contains 14 residues. The V segment lost 4 bases and the J segment 13 bases; nucleotides outside the gene matches: 15. The CDR3 sequence: CAWKFGDGRDAQYF. In DNA form, the CDR3 reads TGTGCCTGGAAATTTGGAGACGGGAGGGACGCCCAGTACTTC. Filled out from reference TRBV30 and TRBJ2-4, the complete variable domain reads SQTIHQWPATLVQPVGSPLSLECTVEGTSNPNLYWYRQAAGRGLQLLFYSVGIGQISSEVPQNLSASRPQDRQFILSSKKLLLSDSGFYLCAWKFGDGRDAQYFGAGTRLSVL.

This chain's CDR3 is CASSIDRRAASYEQYF. The DNA of the CDR3 is TGTGCCAGTAGTATAGATCGGCGGGCTGCCTCCTACGAGCAGTACTTC. The chain is built from TRBV19 and TRBJ2-7, with a tentative D call TRBD2 (5 bases). Germline V gene data show CDR1 as LNHDA and CDR2 as SQIVND (reference sequence). V lost 0 bases, J lost 0 bases, and 12 bases lay in between. There are 16 residues in the CDR3.

This sequence joins TRBV5-1 and TRBJ2-5; 7 positions agree with TRBD1. The germline gives CDR1 SGHRS, CDR2 YFSETQ. The V gene end was trimmed by 4 bases and the J gene end by 2 bases; junction bases not matched to a gene: 8. The CDR3 spans 15 residues. CDR3 sequence: CASSPGNRGQETQYF. The DNA of the CDR3 is TGCGCCAGCAGCCCGGGGAACAGGGGACAAGAGACCCAGTACTTC.

This clone was counted a single time. The CDR3 is CSVTRDTGGGGGYTF. The DNA of the CDR3 is TGCAGCGTTACGCGGGACACCGGAGGAGGGGGTGGCTACACCTTC. J is TRBJ1-2 and V is TRBV29-1; possible D gene TRBD1, 6 bases. V was shortened by 5 bases and J by 7 bases, with 23 bases between the two germline ends. The CDR3 consists of 15 residues. Germline V gene lookup returns CDR1 SQVTM and CDR2 ANQGSEA.

The chain couples TRBV5-4 to TRBJ2-5; D might be TRBD1 (5 bases). This CDR3 spans 13 amino acids. V lost 1 base and J 3 bases, leaving 7 bases between the germline ends. Germline CDR1 is SGHNT and CDR2 is YYREEE (reference sequence). CDR3 nucleotide sequence: TGTGCCAGCAGCTTGAGCAGGGAAGAGACCCAGTACTTC. Translation: CASSLSREETQYF.

The V gene is TRBV11-3, the J gene TRBJ1-2, with D unresolved. The germline CDR1 and CDR2 sequences are SGHNT and YENEEA. The germline V and J ends were trimmed by 7 bases and 5 bases, with 17 bases remaining between them. CDR3 size: 14 residues. The CDR3 here is CASIITGFPYGYTF. The CDR3 bases are TGTGCCAGCATTATAACGGGATTTCCATATGGCTACACCTTC.

The chain employs TRBV5-4 and TRBJ2-2; TRBD1 aligns across 8 bases. Trimming removed 1 base from V and 7 bases from J; junction bases left unmatched: 9. Germline-derived CDR1 and CDR2 are SGHNT and YYREEE (reference sequence). The CDR3 is made up of 16 amino acids. CDR3 nucleotides: TGTGCCAGCAGCTTGTTGGCAGGGGGCTTGAACGGGGAGCTGTTTTTT. Translated: CASSLLAGGLNGELFF.

V and J are TRBV30 and TRBJ2-1; the D gene is possibly TRBD2 (7 bases). Per the germline V gene, CDR1 is GTSNPN and CDR2 is SVGIG (reference sequence). Between the trimmed V and J ends, which lost 3 bases and 6 bases, there was a span of 18 bases. CDR3 length: 15 amino acids. The CDR3 DNA reads as TGTGCCTGGAGCACCACACAAGGGGGGGGCAATGAGCAGTTCTTC. Its protein is CAWSTTQGGGNEQFF.

This clone was observed a few times. The chain joins TRBV29-1 to TRBJ2-1; 7 nucleotides agree with TRBD2. In germline, CDR1 is SQVTM, CDR2 ANQGSEA. The length of the CDR3 is 13 residues. V lost 1 base, J lost 6 bases, and 3 bases stayed unmatched. This CDR3 reads CSVEGTRSNEQFF. Here the CDR3 DNA reads TGCAGCGTTGAAGGGACTAGAAGCAATGAGCAGTTCTTC.

This clone was picked up a small number of times. The J gene is TRBJ2-1, the V gene TRBV29-1; 9 positions match TRBD2. The V segment lost 3 bases and the J segment 5 bases; nucleotides outside the gene matches: 14. Per the germline V gene, CDR1 is SQVTM and CDR2 is ANQGSEA. The CDR3 is 17 residues long. CDR3 sequence: CSVDVPAGGMVHNEQFF. DNA for the CDR3: TGCAGCGTTGACGTCCCAGCGGGAGGCATGGTCCACAATGAGCAGTTCTTC.

This chain links TRBV7-2 with TRBJ1-2, with 8 bases aligning to TRBD1. CDR1 and CDR2 from the germline V gene are SGHTA and FQGNSA. V gave up 4 bases and J gave up 4 bases; unmatched junction bases: 5. The CDR3 contains 14 residues. CDR3 protein: CASSSRQGIYGYTF. CDR3 bases: TGTGCCAGCAGCTCCCGACAGGGGATCTATGGCTACACCTTC.